This T cell receptor beta chain was recovered during a study of blood T cell repertoires in COVID-19. Study-level background: Specimens from acute and convalescent COVID-19 originated in the United States, Italy and Spain.

The CDR3 spans 15 residues. V lost 5 bases, J lost 2 bases, and 7 bases stayed unmatched. Per germline, CDR1 SGHVS and CDR2 FNYEAQ. Profiling relied on immunoSEQ multiplex PCR, and the TCRdb table lists in-frame clones only, not all of them. The profile shows approximately 220,000 clones, about 88% of them singletons. The rearrangement links TRBV7-6 to TRBJ2-5; 8 nucleotides line up with TRBD1. The source is a man aged 45 to 65 who had recovered from COVID-19. Sample: peripheral blood. The CDR3: CASSPRQGRQETQYF. The CDR3 DNA reads TGTGCCAGCAGCCCCAGACAGGGGAGGCAAGAGACCCAGTACTTC.